This TCR beta chain came from a study of cytomegalovirus exposure and HLA in healthy donors. Study-wide results and caveats: Most TCR sequences showed up rarely, but some public TCRs showed up in many donors.

The CDR3 runs to 15 residues. In germline, CDR1 is MNHEY, CDR2 SVGAGI. The V segment lost 6 bases and the J segment 6 bases; nucleotides outside the gene matches: 10. With respect to this clone: Its specificity is not known.

TCRdb's table, derived via immunoSEQ multiplex PCR, lists solely in-frame clones and lacks some. The data contain some 150,000 clones, 70% to 90% of them singletons. The chain recombines TRBV6-5 with TRBJ2-2, with 7 bases lining up with TRBD1. The receptor's source is a man younger than 35 in good health and CMV-seronegative. The sample taken for sequencing was PBMCs. The CDR3 DNA reads as TGTGCCAGCAGCCGATCCCGGGACAGAGCCGGGGAGCTGTTTTTT. Translation: CASSRSRDRAGELFF.